The 6 T cell receptor beta chains below all came from one sample that was sequenced in a study of T cell clusters in autoimmune cytopenias. TRB amplification used around 260 ng of peripheral blood genomic DNA. TRB was amplified by touch-down multiplex PCR, primer pools A and B combined. Reanalyzing the multiplex PCR reads, TCRdb keeps one entry per CDR3 protein, without DNA. Here the sample table reports 5,500 to 6,500 distinct CDR3 sequences. The same specimen was also included in a second study, on T cell repertoires in aging, cancer and after chemotherapy.

The sequenced sample consisted of peripheral blood. The source is a human donor in good health.

The chain couples TRBV20-1 to TRBJ2-7; TCRdb outputs TRBD2, but without DNA this stays unchecked. The CDR3 runs 20 residues. Germline-derived CDR1 and CDR2 are DFQATT and SNEGSKA (reference sequence). The CDR3 region is CSARAPRVTSGGTVASEQYF.

The V gene is TRBV20-1, the J gene TRBJ2-3; TCRdb's D gene call, TRBD1, goes unchecked for lack of DNA. CDR1 DFQATT and CDR2 SNEGSKA come from the germline V gene (reference sequence). This CDR3 is 12 amino acids long. Here the CDR3 reads CSARGAGDTQYF.

The V gene is TRBV6-5, the J gene TRBJ1-5; TCRdb designates TRBD1, a call that cannot be tested without DNA. CDR1 and CDR2 from the germline V gene are MNHEY and SVGAGI. CDR3 length: 17 residues. CDR3: CASSYSIRGSLDQPQHF.

This chain links TRBV5-4 with TRBJ2-6. Germline lookup yields CDR1 SGHNT and CDR2 YYREEE (reference sequence). CDR3 length equals 15 residues. The CDR3 reads CASLNSISGANVLTF.

According to its frequency, this clonotype is medium-sized (0.01 to 0.1%). The chain links TRBV30 to TRBJ1-1; there is no DNA to check the TCRdb D call of TRBD1. The CDR3 contains 14 residues. Looked up from germline, CDR1 is GTSNPN and CDR2 is SVGIG (reference sequence). The CDR3 sequence: CAWSVVTGNTEAFF.

The chain employs TRBV7-2 and TRBJ2-1. The CDR3 is 15 amino acids. Germline CDR1 SGHTA, CDR2 FQGNSA. CDR3 amino acids: CASSLVADSYNEQFF.